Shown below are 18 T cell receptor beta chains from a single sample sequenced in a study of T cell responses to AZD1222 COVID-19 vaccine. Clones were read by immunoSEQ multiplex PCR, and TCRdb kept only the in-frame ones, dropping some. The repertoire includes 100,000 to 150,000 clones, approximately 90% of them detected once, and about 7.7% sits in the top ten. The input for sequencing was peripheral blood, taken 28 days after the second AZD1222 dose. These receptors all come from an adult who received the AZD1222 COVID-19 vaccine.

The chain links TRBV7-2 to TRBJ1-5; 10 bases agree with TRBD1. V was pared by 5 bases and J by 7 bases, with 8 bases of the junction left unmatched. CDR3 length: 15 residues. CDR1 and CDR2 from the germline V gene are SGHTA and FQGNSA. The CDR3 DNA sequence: TGTGCCAGCAGCCCGGGACAGGGGATTAAACAGCCCCAGCATTTT. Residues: CASSPGQGIKQPQHF.

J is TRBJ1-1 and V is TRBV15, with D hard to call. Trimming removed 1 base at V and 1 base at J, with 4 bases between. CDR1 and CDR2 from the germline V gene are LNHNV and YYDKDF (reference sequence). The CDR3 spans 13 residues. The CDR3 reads CATSRVGNTEAFF. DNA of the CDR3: TGTGCCACCAGCAGAGTTGGGAACACTGAAGCTTTCTTT.

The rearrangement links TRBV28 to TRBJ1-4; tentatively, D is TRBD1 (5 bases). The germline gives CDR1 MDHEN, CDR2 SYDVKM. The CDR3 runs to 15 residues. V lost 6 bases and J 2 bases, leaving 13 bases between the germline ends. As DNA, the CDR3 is TGTGCCAGCAGCCGGGTGGGGGGGACTAATGAAAAACTGTTTTTT. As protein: CASSRVGGTNEKLFF. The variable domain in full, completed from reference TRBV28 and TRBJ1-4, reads DVKVTQSSRYLVKRTGEKVFLECVQDMDHENMFWYRQDPGLGLRLIYFSYDVKMKEKGDIPEGYSVSREKKERFSLILESASTNQTSMYLCASSRVGGTNEKLFFGSGTQLSVL.

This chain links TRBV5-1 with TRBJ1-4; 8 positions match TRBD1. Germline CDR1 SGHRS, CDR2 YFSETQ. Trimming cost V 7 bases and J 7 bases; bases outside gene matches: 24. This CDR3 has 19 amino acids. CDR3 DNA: TGCGCCAGCCGGGGAAACTCACCGGGACAGGAGGAAGAGGGTGAAAAACTGTTTTTT. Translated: CASRGNSPGQEEEGEKLFF.

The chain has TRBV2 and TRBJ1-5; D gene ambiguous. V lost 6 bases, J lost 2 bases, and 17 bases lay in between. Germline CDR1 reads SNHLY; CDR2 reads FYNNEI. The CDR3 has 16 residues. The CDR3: CASSRDGVQGNQPQHF. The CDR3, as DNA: TGTGCCAGCAGCCGAGACGGGGTCCAGGGCAATCAGCCCCAGCATTTT.

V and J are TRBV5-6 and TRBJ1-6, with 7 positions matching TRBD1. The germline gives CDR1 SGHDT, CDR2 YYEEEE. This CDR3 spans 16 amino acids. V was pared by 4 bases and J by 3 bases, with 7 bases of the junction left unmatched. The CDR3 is CASSRGGQFYNSPLHF. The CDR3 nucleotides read TGTGCCAGCAGCAGGGGGGGACAGTTCTATAATTCACCCCTCCACTTT.

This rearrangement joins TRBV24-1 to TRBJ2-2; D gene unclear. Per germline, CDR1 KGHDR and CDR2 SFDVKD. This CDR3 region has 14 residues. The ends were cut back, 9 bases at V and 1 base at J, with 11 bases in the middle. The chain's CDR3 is CATGTALNTGELFF. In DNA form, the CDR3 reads TGTGCCACCGGCACAGCTTTGAACACCGGGGAGCTGTTTTTT.

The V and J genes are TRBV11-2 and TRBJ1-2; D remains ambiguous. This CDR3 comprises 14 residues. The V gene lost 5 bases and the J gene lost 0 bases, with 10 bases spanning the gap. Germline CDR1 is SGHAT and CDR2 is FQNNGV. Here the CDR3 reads CASSPDGTNYGYTF. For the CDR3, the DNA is TGTGCCAGCAGCCCAGACGGCACTAACTATGGCTACACCTTC.

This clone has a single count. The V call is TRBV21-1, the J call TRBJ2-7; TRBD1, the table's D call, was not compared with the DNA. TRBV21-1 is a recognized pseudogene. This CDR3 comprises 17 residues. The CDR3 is CASSKSLGKDRDYEQYF. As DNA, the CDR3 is TGTGCCAGCAGCAAAAGCCTCGGAAAGGACAGGGACTACGAGCAGTACTTC.

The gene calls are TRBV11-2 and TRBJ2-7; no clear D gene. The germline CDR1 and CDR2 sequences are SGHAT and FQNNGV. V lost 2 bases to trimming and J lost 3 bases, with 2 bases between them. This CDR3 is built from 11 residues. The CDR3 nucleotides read TGTGCCAGCAGCTTATACTACGAGCAGTACTTC. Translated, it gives CASSLYYEQYF.

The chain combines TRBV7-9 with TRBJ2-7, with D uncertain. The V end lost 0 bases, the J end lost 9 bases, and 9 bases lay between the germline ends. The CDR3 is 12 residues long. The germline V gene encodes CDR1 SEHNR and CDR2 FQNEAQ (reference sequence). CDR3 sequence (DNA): TGTGCCAGCAGCTTAGCGAGACAAGCGCAGTACTTC. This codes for CASSLARQAQYF.

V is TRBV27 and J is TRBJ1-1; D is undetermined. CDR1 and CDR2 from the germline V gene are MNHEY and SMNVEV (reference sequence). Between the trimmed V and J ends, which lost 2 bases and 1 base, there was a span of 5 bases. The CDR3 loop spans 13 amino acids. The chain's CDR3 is CASSLQRNTEAFF. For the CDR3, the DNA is TGTGCCAGCAGTTTACAACGGAACACTGAAGCTTTCTTT.

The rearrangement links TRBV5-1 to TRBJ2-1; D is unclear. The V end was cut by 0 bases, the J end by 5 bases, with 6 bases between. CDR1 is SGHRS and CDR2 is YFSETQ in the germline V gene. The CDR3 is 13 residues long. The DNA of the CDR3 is TGCGCCAGCAGCTTGGGGGTGAACAATGAGCAGTTCTTC. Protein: CASSLGVNNEQFF. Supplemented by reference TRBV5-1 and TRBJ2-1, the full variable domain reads KAGVTQTPRYLIKTRGQQVTLSCSPISGHRSVSWYQQTPGQGLQFLFEYFSETQRNKGNFPGRFSGRQFSNSRSEMNVSTLELGDSALYLCASSLGVNNEQFFGPGTRLTVL.

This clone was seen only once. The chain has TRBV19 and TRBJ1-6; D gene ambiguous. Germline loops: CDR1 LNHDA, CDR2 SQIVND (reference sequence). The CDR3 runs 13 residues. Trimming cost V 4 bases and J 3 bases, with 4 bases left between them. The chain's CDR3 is CASSTDYNSPLHF. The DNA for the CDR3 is TGTGCCAGTAGTACGGACTATAATTCACCCCTCCACTTT.

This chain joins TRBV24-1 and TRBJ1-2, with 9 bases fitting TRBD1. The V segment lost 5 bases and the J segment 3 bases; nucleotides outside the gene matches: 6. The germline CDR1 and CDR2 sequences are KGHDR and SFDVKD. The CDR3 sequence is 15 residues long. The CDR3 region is CATSGYRGRDYGYTF. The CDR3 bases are TGTGCCACCAGTGGGTACAGGGGGCGCGACTATGGCTACACCTTC.

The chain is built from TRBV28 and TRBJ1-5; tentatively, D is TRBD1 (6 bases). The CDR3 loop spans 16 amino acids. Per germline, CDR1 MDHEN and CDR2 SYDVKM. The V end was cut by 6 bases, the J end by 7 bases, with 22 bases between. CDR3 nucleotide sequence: TGTGCCAGCAGAACGCGTAGGGGGGCGCCCGGGCAGCCCCAGCATTTT. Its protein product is CASRTRRGAPGQPQHF.

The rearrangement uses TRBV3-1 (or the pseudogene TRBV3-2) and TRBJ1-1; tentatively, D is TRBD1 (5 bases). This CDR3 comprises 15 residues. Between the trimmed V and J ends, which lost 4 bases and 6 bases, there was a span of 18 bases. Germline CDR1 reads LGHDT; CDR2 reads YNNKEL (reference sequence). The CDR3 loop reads CASSRGDVQRAEAFF. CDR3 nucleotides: TGTGCCAGCAGCCGTGGGGACGTGCAACGCGCTGAAGCTTTCTTT.

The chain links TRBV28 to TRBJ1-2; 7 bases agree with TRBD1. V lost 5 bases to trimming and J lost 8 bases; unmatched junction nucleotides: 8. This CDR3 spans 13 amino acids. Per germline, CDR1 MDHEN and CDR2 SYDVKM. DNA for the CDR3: TGTGCCAGCAGTCGTCAACACAGGGGAGGCTACACCTTC. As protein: CASSRQHRGGYTF.